A single sample gave rise to the 18 T cell receptor beta chains below, sequenced in a study of T cells in localized non-small cell lung cancer. The method was immunoSEQ multiplex PCR; TCRdb's version includes in-frame clones alone and lacks a portion of them. The sample yields approximately 43,000 clones, 85% to 90% seen once. The source was peripheral blood, collected before any cancer treatment. Receptors originate from a woman aged 18-55 years with stage III lung adenocarcinoma.

The J gene is TRBJ1-4, the V gene TRBV9; no reliable D call. The CDR3 consists of 14 residues. V lost 4 bases, J lost 3 bases, and 10 bases lay in between. CDR1 and CDR2 (germline): SGDLS, YYNGEE. The CDR3 region is CASSQDGSNEKLFF. CDR3 coding DNA: TGTGCCAGCAGCCAGGACGGCTCTAATGAAAAACTGTTTTTT.

The CDR3 sequence: CSGGVNTEAFF. CDR3 nucleotide sequence: TGCAGCGGAGGGGTGAACACTGAAGCTTTCTTT. V usage is TRBV29-1 and J usage is TRBJ1-1; D might be TRBD1 (5 bases). Trimming shortened V by 7 bases and J by 0 bases, and 6 bases separated the two germline ends. The CDR3 extends over 11 amino acids. CDR1 and CDR2 from the germline V gene are SQVTM and ANQGSEA.

The CDR3 region is CASSQDSGTGSNSYNEQFF. The CDR3 bases are TGCGCCAGCAGCCAAGATTCGGGGACAGGGTCCAACTCCTACAATGAGCAGTTCTTC. The chain has TRBV4-1 and TRBJ2-1; 9 bases line up with TRBD1. After removal of 0 bases from V and 0 bases from J, the junction contained 9 bases not matched to a gene. This CDR3 is 19 amino acids long. Germline assignment: CDR1 MGHRA and CDR2 YSYEKL.

Only a few counts were recorded for this clone. The V gene is TRBV2, the J gene TRBJ2-3; D unclear. The CDR3 has 13 amino acids. V was cut by 3 bases and J by 4 bases, with 8 bases left in between. Germline assignment: CDR1 SNHLY and CDR2 FYNNEI. CDR3 nucleotides: TGTGCCAGCAGTGATGGGTTCTCAGATACGCAGTATTTT. Protein: CASSDGFSDTQYF.

This rearrangement joins TRBV28 to TRBJ1-2; the D is unclear. CDR3 length equals 12 residues. Trimming pared 5 bases from V and 3 bases from J, leaving 7 bases between. Germline loops: CDR1 MDHEN, CDR2 SYDVKM. The CDR3 region is CASSPVYYGYTF. The CDR3 nucleotides read TGTGCCAGCAGTCCCGTATACTATGGCTACACCTTC.

The chain links TRBV5-1 to TRBJ2-7, with 9 nucleotides matching TRBD1. Germline loops: CDR1 SGHRS, CDR2 YFSETQ. J gave up 2 bases and V 2 bases, and 5 bases lay outside the gene matches. This CDR3 is built from 15 residues. CDR3: CASSFGTGSPYEQYF. In DNA form, the CDR3 reads TGCGCCAGCAGCTTTGGGACAGGGAGCCCCTACGAGCAGTACTTC.

V is TRBV19 and J is TRBJ2-7, with D perhaps matching TRBD1 (5 bases). Germline V CDR1 and CDR2: LNHDA, SQIVND (reference sequence). V was pared by 3 bases and J by 5 bases, with 14 bases between. CDR3 length: 14 amino acids. CDR3 in amino acids: CASSIRQGGHEQYF. The CDR3 DNA reads as TGTGCCAGTAGTATTCGGCAGGGTGGTCACGAGCAGTACTTC. The full variable domain, rest sourced from reference TRBV19 and TRBJ2-7, is DGGITQSPKYLFRKEGQNVTLSCEQNLNHDAMYWYRQDPGQGLRLIYYSQIVNDFQKGDIAEGYSVSREKKESFPLTVTSAQKNPTAFYLCASSIRQGGHEQYFGPGTRLTVT.

The genes are TRBV7-8 and TRBJ1-2, with TRBD1 identical over 8 bases. Unmatched junction bases numbered 6, after V lost 2 bases and J lost 4 bases. This CDR3 region has 15 residues. Germline V gene sequence: CDR1 SGHVS, CDR2 FQNEAQ. CDR3 nucleotides: TGTGCCAGCAGCTTAAGACAGGGGACCGGCTATGGCTACACCTTC. Amino acids: CASSLRQGTGYGYTF.

This clone occurred once. This chain joins TRBV6-6 and TRBJ2-5; D may be TRBD1 or TRBD2 (5 bases each). The germline V gene encodes CDR1 MNHNY and CDR2 SVGAGI (reference sequence). Deletions cut 4 bases from V and 3 bases from J, with 12 bases between. The CDR3 loop spans 14 amino acids. The CDR3 sequence is CASSSYWDEETQYF. The CDR3 DNA follows: TGTGCCAGCAGTTCCTACTGGGACGAAGAGACCCAGTACTTC.

This rearrangement joins TRBV5-6 to TRBJ1-2; D remains ambiguous. V shed 0 bases and J shed 4 bases, with 13 bases lying between them. Germline CDR1 is SGHDT and CDR2 is YYEEEE. The CDR3 has 15 amino acids. The CDR3 region is CASSLVVRTGYGYTF. In DNA form, the CDR3 reads TGTGCCAGCAGCTTGGTGGTCAGGACCGGCTATGGCTACACCTTC.

J is TRBJ1-4 and V is TRBV30; a possible D gene is TRBD1 (5 bases). The V end lost 0 bases, the J end lost 1 base, and 12 bases lay between the germline ends. The germline V gene has CDR1 GTSNPN and CDR2 SVGIG (reference sequence). The CDR3 is 16 amino acids. The CDR3 nucleotides read TGTGCCTGGAGTGTGGAGGGGAGTGGAACTAATGAAAAACTGTTTTTT. This sequence encodes CAWSVEGSGTNEKLFF.

This clone appeared a single time. The chain recombines TRBV7-8 with TRBJ2-7; 11 bases align to TRBD2. This CDR3 region has 15 residues. V lost 2 bases, J lost 4 bases, and 4 bases stayed unmatched. Germline values: CDR1 SGHVS, CDR2 FQNEAQ. CDR3 in amino acids: CASSLNSGGEYEQYF. The CDR3 DNA is TGTGCCAGCAGCTTAAATAGCGGGGGGGAGTACGAGCAGTACTTC.

The chain joins TRBV4-1 to TRBJ1-2, with D possibly being TRBD1 (6 bases). Germline V gene data show CDR1 as MGHRA and CDR2 as YSYEKL. V was cut by 2 bases and J by 0 bases, with 10 bases left in between. The CDR3 contains 15 residues. CDR3 in amino acids: CASSQQTGANYGYTF. CDR3 coding DNA: TGCGCCAGCAGCCAACAGACAGGAGCTAACTATGGCTACACCTTC.

V gene TRBV15 combines with J gene TRBJ1-5; 10 bases agree with TRBD1. The length of the CDR3 is 20 residues. V dropped 3 bases and J dropped 3; count of bases not matched to a gene: 17. In germline, CDR1 is LNHNV, CDR2 YYDKDF (reference sequence). The CDR3 sequence: CATSSTILPGTGVFNQPQHF. In DNA, the CDR3 is TGTGCCACCAGCAGCACAATATTGCCCGGGACAGGGGTGTTCAATCAGCCCCAGCATTTT.

This rearrangement joins TRBV6-4 to TRBJ2-6, with D uncertain. V was cut by 3 bases and J by 0 bases, with 6 bases left in between. Germline CDR1 reads MRHNA; CDR2 reads SNTAGT. The CDR3 extends over 15 amino acids. The CDR3 sequence is CASSDDISGANVLTF. CDR3 DNA sequence: TGTGCCAGCAGTGATGACATCTCTGGGGCCAACGTCCTGACTTTC.

This sequence joins TRBV6-4 and TRBJ2-3, with D perhaps TRBD1 or TRBD2 (5 bases each). This CDR3 is 16 amino acids long. Germline V gene lookup returns CDR1 MRHNA and CDR2 SNTAGT. V was pared by 5 bases and J by 2 bases, with 17 bases between. The CDR3 bases are TGTGCCAGCAGTTATGGGACCCGCAGTTCCACAGATACGCAGTATTTT. As protein: CASSYGTRSSTDTQYF.

The chain combines TRBV5-1 with TRBJ2-2; possible D gene TRBD1, 5 bases. The V end was cut by 1 base, the J end by 1 base, with 8 bases between. Germline CDR1 reads SGHRS; CDR2 reads YFSETQ. This CDR3 comprises 15 residues. CDR3 sequence: CASSLYQGNTGELFF. The CDR3 nucleotides are TGCGCCAGCAGCTTGTACCAGGGGAACACCGGGGAGCTGTTTTTT.

V gene TRBV18 combines with J gene TRBJ2-7; TRBD1 matches at 10 bases. V gave up 6 bases and J gave up 7 bases; unmatched junction bases: 12. This CDR3 comprises 15 residues. Germline CDR1 is KGHSH and CDR2 is LQKENI. Here the CDR3 reads CASSRTGGNLGEQYF. In DNA form, the CDR3 reads TGTGCCAGCTCCCGGACAGGGGGGAATCTGGGGGAGCAGTACTTC.